This T cell receptor beta chain appears in the sequencing data of a study of Graves' ophthalmopathy and Graves' hyperthyroidism. CDR3 regions of TCR beta were amplified from RNA transcripts. HTBI primers were employed in first-round RT-PCR, then a second-round multiplex PCR followed. MiXCR, run by TCRdb on the multiplex PCR reads, gives a single entry per CDR3 protein. The sample holds around 470,000 distinct CDR3 sequences, approximately 15% seen once. The V gene's germline CDR1 is DFQATT and CDR2 SNEGSKA (reference sequence). The CDR3 contains 13 residues. The germline V and J ends were trimmed by 1 base and 0 bases, with 7 bases remaining between them. This clonotype was detected many times.

Sequenced sample: blood. This sequence was found in a woman in her twenties or thirties with Graves' ophthalmopathy. V gene TRBV20-1 combines with J gene TRBJ2-7; the D is unclear. The CDR3 nucleotides read TGCAGTGCTAGAGTCCCGAGCTCCTACGAGCAGTACTTC. This sequence encodes CSARVPSSYEQYF.